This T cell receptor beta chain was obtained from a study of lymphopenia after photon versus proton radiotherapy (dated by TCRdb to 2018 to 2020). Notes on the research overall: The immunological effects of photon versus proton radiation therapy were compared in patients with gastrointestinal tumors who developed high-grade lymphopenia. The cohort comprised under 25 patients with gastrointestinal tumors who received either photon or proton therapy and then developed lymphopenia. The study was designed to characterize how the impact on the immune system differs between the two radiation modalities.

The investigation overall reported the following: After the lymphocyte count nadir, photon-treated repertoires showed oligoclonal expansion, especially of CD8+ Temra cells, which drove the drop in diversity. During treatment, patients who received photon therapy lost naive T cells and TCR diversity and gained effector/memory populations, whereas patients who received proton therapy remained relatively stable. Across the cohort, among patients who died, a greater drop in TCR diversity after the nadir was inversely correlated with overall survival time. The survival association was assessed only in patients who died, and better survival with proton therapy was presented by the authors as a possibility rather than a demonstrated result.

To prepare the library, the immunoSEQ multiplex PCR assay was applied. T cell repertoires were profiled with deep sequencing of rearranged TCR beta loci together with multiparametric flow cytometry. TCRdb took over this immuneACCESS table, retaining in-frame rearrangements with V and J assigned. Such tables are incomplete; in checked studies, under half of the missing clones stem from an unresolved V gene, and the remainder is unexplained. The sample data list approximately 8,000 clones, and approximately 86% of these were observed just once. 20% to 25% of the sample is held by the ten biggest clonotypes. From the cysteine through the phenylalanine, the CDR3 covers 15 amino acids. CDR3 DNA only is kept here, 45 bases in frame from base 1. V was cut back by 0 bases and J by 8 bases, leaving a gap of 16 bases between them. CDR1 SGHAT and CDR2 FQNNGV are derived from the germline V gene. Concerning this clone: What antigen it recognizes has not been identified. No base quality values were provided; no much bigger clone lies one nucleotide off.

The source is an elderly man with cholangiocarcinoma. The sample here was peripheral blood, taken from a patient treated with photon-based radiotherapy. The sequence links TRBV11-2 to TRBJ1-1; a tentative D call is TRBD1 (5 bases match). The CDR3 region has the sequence CASSLDRPARGEAFF. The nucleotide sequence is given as TGTGCCAGCAGCTTAGATCGTCCCGCCCGGGGGGAAGCTTTCTTT.